This T cell receptor beta chain was documented in a study of blood T cell repertoires in COVID-19. Study overall: PBMCs, B-cell-depleted T cells, or T cells provided the cDNA or gDNA that made up the material.

Profiling relied on immunoSEQ multiplex PCR, and the TCRdb table lists in-frame clones only, not all of them. The profile shows 95,000 or so clones, 60% to 85% of them singletons. V lost 6 bases, J lost 3 bases, and 12 bases lay in between. Per the germline V gene, CDR1 is MNHEY and CDR2 is SMNVEV (reference sequence). This CDR3 comprises 14 residues. The TCR was taken from an elderly woman with active or convalescent COVID-19. The rearrangement links TRBV27 to TRBJ2-1; tentatively, D is TRBD1 (6 bases). Sequences were obtained from peripheral blood. The CDR3 is CASSQTRGYNEQFF. The DNA for the CDR3 is TGTGCCAGCAGCCAGACCAGGGGCTACAATGAGCAGTTCTTC.